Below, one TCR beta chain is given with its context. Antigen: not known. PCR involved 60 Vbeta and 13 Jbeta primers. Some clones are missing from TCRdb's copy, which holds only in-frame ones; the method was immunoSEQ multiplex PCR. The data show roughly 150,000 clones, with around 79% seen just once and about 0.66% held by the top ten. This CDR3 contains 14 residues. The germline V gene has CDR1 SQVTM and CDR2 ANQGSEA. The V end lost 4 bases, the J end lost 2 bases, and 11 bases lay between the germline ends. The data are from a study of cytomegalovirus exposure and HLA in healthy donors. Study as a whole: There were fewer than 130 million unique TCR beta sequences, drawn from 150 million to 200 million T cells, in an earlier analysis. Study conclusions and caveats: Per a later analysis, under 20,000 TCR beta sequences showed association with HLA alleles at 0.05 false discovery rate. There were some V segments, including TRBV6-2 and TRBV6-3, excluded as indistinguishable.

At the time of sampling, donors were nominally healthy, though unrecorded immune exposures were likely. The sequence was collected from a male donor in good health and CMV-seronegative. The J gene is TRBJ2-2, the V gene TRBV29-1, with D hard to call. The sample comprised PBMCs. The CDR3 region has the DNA TGCAGCGTTGGTGAGAGGCTCAACACCGGGGAGCTGTTTTTT. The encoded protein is CSVGERLNTGELFF.